This T cell receptor (beta chain) derives from a study of spatial heterogeneity in lung cancer. This clonotype has a count of ten or more. Its antigen is not known. Being off target in a library aimed at alpha chains, this beta chain has a size of little meaning. MiXCR, applied by TCRdb to the 5' RACE reads, yields one record per CDR3 protein. Found here are fewer than 20,000 distinct CDR3 sequences, almost 6% of them singletons; the top ten hold around 10%. Time point noted: sample taken at primary tumor resection. Extraction of whole RNA from tumor, nontumor lung or frozen PBMC preceded unsorted sequencing. Whole-study results and caveats: Mutation tallies in tumors tracked expanded intratumoral alpha and beta TCR counts.

The germline CDR1 and CDR2 sequences are SGHDT and YYEEEE. V was cut by 1 base and J by 2 bases, with 7 bases left in between. The CDR3 length is 13 residues. The receptor comes from a female donor with early-stage non-small cell lung cancer. Source: lung tumor tissue, taken at surgery. V is TRBV5-6 and J is TRBJ2-7, with D unresolved. CDR3: CASSLTLAYEQYF. The CDR3 bases are TGTGCCAGCAGCTTGACCTTGGCCTACGAGCAGTACTTC.